This paragraph reports one T cell receptor beta chain. Its antigen is not known. This entry comes from a study of beta chain features in type 1 diabetes. General study findings and limits: Naive, central memory and Treg TCRB repertoires seemed to resemble each other more closely in patients than they did in healthy donors. More deletions and fewer insertions at VDJ junctions were seen in type 1 diabetes patients.

Expressed TCRB transcripts were sequenced because the entire RNA isolate underwent reverse transcription. An average of about 3.57 million reads was obtained for naive, central memory and regulatory T cell samples. The data were produced by immunoSEQ multiplex PCR, yet TCRdb's version contains in-frame clones alone and is incomplete. This sample carries more than 150,000 clones, 10% to 15% of them seen once, and the ten largest clones take 0.62%. The junction had 4 bases not matched to a gene; V was cut back by 1 base and J by 1 base. This CDR3 has 17 amino acids. The V gene's germline CDR1 is LGHNA and CDR2 YNFKEQ.

The chain is built from TRBV4-2 and TRBJ2-2; 9 bases fit TRBD2. The sequencing sample was made of central memory CD4+ T cells from blood. The sequence came from a woman aged 18 to 35 in good health. CDR3 residues: CASSQGISGRNTGELFF. The CDR3 nucleotides are TGTGCCAGCAGCCAAGGGATTAGCGGGAGGAACACCGGGGAGCTGTTTTTT.